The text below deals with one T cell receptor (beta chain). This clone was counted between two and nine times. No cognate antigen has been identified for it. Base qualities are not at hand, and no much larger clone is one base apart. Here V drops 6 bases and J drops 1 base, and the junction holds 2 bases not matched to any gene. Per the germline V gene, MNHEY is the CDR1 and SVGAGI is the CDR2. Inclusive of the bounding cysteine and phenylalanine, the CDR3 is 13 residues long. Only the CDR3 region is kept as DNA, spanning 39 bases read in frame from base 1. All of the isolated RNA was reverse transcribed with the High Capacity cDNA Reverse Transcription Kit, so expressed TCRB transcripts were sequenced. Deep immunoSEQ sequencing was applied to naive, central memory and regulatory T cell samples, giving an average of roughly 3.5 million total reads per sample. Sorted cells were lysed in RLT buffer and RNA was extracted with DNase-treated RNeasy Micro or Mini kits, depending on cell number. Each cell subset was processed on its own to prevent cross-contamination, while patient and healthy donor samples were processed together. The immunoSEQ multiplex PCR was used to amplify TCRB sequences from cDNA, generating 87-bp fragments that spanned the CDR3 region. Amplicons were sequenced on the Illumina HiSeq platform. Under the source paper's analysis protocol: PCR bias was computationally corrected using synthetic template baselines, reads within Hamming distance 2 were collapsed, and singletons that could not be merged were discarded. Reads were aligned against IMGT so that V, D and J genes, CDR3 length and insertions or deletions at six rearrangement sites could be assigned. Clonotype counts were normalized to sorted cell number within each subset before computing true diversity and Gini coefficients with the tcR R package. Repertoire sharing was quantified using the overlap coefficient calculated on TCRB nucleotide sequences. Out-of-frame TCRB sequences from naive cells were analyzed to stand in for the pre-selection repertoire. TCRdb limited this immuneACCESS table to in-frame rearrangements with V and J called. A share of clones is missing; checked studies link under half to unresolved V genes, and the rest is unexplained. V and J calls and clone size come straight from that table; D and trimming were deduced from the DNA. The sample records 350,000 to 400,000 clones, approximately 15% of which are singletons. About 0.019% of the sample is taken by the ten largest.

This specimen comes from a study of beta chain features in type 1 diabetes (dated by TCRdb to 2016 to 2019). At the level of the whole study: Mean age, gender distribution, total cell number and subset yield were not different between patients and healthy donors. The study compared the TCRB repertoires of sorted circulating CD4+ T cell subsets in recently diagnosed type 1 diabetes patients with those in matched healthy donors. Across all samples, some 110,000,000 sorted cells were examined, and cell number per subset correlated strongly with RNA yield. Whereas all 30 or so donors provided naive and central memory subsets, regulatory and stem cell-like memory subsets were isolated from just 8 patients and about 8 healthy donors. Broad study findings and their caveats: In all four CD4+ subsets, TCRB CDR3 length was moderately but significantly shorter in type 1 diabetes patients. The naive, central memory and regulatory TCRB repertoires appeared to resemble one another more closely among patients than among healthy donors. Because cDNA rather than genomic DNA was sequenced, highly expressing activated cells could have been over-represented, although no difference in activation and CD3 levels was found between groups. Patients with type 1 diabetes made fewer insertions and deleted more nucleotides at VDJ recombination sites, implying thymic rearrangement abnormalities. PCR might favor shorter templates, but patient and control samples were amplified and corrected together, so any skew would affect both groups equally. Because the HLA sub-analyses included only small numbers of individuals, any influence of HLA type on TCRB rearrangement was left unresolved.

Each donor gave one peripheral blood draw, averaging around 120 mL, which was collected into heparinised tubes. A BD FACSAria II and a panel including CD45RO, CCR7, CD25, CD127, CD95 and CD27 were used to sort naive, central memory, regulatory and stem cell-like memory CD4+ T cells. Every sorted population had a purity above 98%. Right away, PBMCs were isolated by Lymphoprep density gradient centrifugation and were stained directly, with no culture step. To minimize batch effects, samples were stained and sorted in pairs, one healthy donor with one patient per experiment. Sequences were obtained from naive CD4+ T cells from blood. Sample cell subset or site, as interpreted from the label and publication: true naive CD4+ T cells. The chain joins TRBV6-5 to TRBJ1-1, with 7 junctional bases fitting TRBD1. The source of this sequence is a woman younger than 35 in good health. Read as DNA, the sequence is TGTGCCAGCAGAAGACAGGGGAACACTGAAGCTTTCTTT. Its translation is CASRRQGNTEAFF.